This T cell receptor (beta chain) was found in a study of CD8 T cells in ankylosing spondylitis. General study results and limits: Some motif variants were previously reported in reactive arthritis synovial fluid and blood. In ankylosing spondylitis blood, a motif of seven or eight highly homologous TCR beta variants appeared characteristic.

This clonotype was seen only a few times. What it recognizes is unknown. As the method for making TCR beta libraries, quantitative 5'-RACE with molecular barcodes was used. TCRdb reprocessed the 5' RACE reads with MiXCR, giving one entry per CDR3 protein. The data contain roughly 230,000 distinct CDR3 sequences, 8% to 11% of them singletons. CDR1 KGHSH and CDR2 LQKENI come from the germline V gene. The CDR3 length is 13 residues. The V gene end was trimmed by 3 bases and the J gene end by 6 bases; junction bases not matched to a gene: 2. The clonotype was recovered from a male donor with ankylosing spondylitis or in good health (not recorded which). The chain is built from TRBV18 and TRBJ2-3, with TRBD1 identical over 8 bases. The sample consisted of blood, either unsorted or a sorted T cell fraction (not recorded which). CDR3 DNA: TGTGCCAGCTCACCGAACAGGGGGGATACGCAGTATTTT. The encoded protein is CASSPNRGDTQYF.